This TCR beta chain is drawn from a study of blood T cell repertoires in COVID-19. Residents of under 25 US areas, aged about 18 to 95 years, made up the participants. Sequencing used immunoSEQ multiplex PCR; TCRdb keeps in-frame clones, though not all of them. This repertoire shows 300,000 or so clones, roughly 90% found once; its top ten account for about 2.4%. The CDR3 length is 21 residues. CDR1 and CDR2 from the germline V gene are SGHTA and FQGTGA. V lost 1 base, J lost 0 bases, and 14 bases stayed unmatched. Sequencing input: PBMCs or T cells enriched from blood (not recorded which). The receptor was derived from a man aged 55-75 years who had recovered from COVID-19. V usage is TRBV7-3 and J usage is TRBJ2-2; 10 bases agree with TRBD2. DNA of the CDR3: TGTGCCAGCAGCTTAAGGCAGGGGGCTAGCGGGAGAATCCCGAACACCGGGGAGCTGTTTTTT. This gives the protein CASSLRQGASGRIPNTGELFF.